This TCR beta chain was captured in a study of blood T cell repertoires in COVID-19 (dated by TCRdb to 2018 to 2021). About the investigation overall: Collaborator samples came from the United States, Italy and Spain and covered acute and convalescent phases of COVID-19. Nearly every sample came with metadata listing a de-identified subject ID, COVID-19 status, age in years and sex. The prospective study material was composed of cDNA or gDNA derived from T cells, B-cell-depleted T cells, or PBMCs. The dataset comprised deeply sampled blood TCRbeta repertoires from subjects exposed to, actively infected with, or recovered from COVID-19. Samples were obtained from the ongoing ImmuneRACE study (first 160 participants) and from over 1,000 subjects provided by 6 global collaborators. Where available, HLA class I and class II types were taken from metadata supplied by the sample provider and were not determined by assay-based typing. The repertoires were released in a freely available public database meant as a resource for research on the immune response to SARS-CoV-2.

Beyond this particular receptor, the publication reports: Clinical and demographic metadata were provided uncurated, with the amount varying by source and participant.

The immunoSEQ Assay, a bias-controlled multiplex PCR, was used to amplify TCRbeta CDR3 regions from genomic DNA. Per the authors' processing: Nucleated cell counts per sample were estimated from amplification of reference gene primers within the assay. To quantify the absolute abundance of each unique TCRbeta CDR3 rearrangement, sequence reads were collapsed and filtered. For each sample, productive Simpson clonality was calculated by taking the square root of Simpson's diversity index across productive rearrangements. TCRdb holds this immuneACCESS table with in-frame rearrangements only. Some clones are missing; in checked studies, unresolved V genes explain under half, and the rest has no known cause. V, J and clone size reflect that table, while D and trimming were determined from the DNA. Within this sample are 70,000 or so clones, with around 87% of them counted one time only. The ten largest make up around 9.9% of the sample.

Note on this clone: Its antigen specificity is not known. No much larger clone is present one base from it, and per-base qualities are unavailable.

The collaborating institutions used their own protocols to collect whole blood in K2EDTA tubes. For TCRbeta analysis, collaborators shipped samples as frozen whole blood, isolated PBMCs, or DNA extracted from either of those sample types. V loses 5 bases of germline sequence and J loses 7 bases, and the interval between the two ends is 12 bases. Taken from the germline V gene, the CDR1 and CDR2 loops are SGHAT and FQNNGV. From its cysteine to its phenylalanine, the CDR3 spans 13 amino acids. Only CDR3 DNA is held: 39 bases, read in frame from base 1. The rearranged segments are TRBV11-2 and TRBJ1-5, with the D segment identity uncertain. The receptor was isolated from a woman aged 18 to 35 with acute or convalescent COVID-19. The sequenced sample consisted of peripheral blood. The CDR3 protein: CASSQTGSQPQHF. The nucleotides read TGTGCCAGCAGCCAGACCGGGTCACAGCCCCAGCATTTT.